Each of the 25 T cell receptor beta chains below was sequenced from the same sample in a study of T cells after yellow fever vaccination. TCRdb reprocessed the 5' RACE reads with MiXCR, giving one entry per CDR3 protein. This sample yields a few hundred thousand distinct CDR3 sequences, of which over 4.5% are seen a single time; around 3.3% belongs to the top ten. The sample here was CD4+ T cells sorted from PBMCs, taken on the day of the yellow fever booster vaccination. The source is a man aged 18 to 29 who received the YFV17D yellow fever vaccine.

The J gene is TRBJ1-5, the V gene TRBV6-2 or TRBV6-3; 8 bases are a match to TRBD1. The CDR3 runs to 15 residues. CDR1 and CDR2 from the germline V gene are MNHEY and SVGEGT. The V gene end was trimmed by 2 bases and the J gene end by 6 bases; junction bases not matched to a gene: 6. CDR3 sequence reads: CASSYQGARAQPQHF. CDR3 coding DNA: TGTGCCAGCAGTTACCAGGGGGCTAGAGCTCAGCCCCAGCATTTT.

On this clonotype: This may come from a read error, since a much larger clone is one base off. V is TRBV5-1 and J is TRBJ2-2; TRBD2 might be the D (5 bases). This CDR3 contains 12 residues. Germline V gene lookup returns CDR1 SGHRS and CDR2 YFSETQ. CDR3 nucleotides: TGCGCCACCAGCTTGGAGGCCGGGGAGCTGTTTTTT. Its protein product is CATSLEAGELFF.

The chain carries TRBV7-2 and TRBJ1-2, with unresolved D. Trimming took off 4 bases at V and 4 bases at J, with 13 bases between the two ends. Germline assignment: CDR1 SGHTA and CDR2 FQGNSA. This CDR3 spans 14 amino acids. As DNA, the CDR3 is TGTGCCAGCAGCTCCTCAAGGGCGACCTATGGCTACACCTTC. This translates into CASSSSRATYGYTF.

This clonotype was found many times. The chain joins TRBV12-3 or TRBV12-4 to TRBJ2-7, with 7 bases lining up with TRBD1. V was clipped by 6 bases and J by 4 bases; unmatched bases: 3. There are 12 residues in the CDR3. The CDR3 spells CASSQQGYEQYF. CDR3 DNA: TGTGCCAGCAGCCAACAGGGGTACGAGCAGTACTTC.

This chain connects TRBV7-2 to TRBJ2-2; 7 nucleotides agree with TRBD2. Unmatched junction bases numbered 2, after V lost 3 bases and J lost 1 base. The germline gives CDR1 SGHTA, CDR2 FQGNSA. CDR3 length: 15 residues. In nucleotides, the CDR3 is TGTGCCAGCAGCTTCAAGCGGGGGAACACCGGGGAGCTGTTTTTT. Its protein product is CASSFKRGNTGELFF. Filled out from reference TRBV7-2 and TRBJ2-2, the complete variable domain reads GAGVSQSPSNKVTEKGKDVELRCDPISGHTALYWYRQSLGQGLEFLIYFQGNSAPDKSGLPSDRFSAERTGGSVSTLTIQRTQQEDSAVYLCASSFKRGNTGELFFGEGSRLTVL.

This clonotype was seen ten or more times. This chain uses TRBV15 with TRBJ2-1, with 9 bases lining up with TRBD2. The CDR3 runs 16 residues. V shed 1 base, J shed 4 bases, and the junction held 5 bases outside the gene matches. Germline V gene data show CDR1 as LNHNV and CDR2 as YYDKDF (reference sequence). In DNA, the CDR3 is TGTGCCACCAGCAGAGTGCTAGCGGGGAGGTACAATGAGCAGTTCTTC. This translates into CATSRVLAGRYNEQFF.

V usage is TRBV19 and J usage is TRBJ2-5; no firm D call. The CDR3 covers 14 residues. The germline V gene encodes CDR1 LNHDA and CDR2 SQIVND (reference sequence). With 5 bases removed from V and 5 bases from J, the gap between germline ends came to 15 bases. The DNA for the CDR3 is TGTGCCAGTAGTTCCGCCGGGTTCGGGGAGACCCAGTACTTC. Translation: CASSSAGFGETQYF.

This clonotype was detected only a few times. The chain couples TRBV20-1 to TRBJ2-3; tentative D call: TRBD2 (6 bases). The CDR3 loop spans 14 amino acids. The V end lost 7 bases, the J end lost 1 base, and 15 bases lay between the germline ends. Germline V gene sequence: CDR1 DFQATT, CDR2 SNEGSKA (reference sequence). The CDR3 region has the DNA TGCAGTGAACGAGGGCCGGGGGGCACAGATACGCAGTATTTT. Translating gives CSERGPGGTDTQYF.

There are a few counts of this clonotype. The chain recombines TRBV6-5 with TRBJ2-3; D is undetermined. Germline CDR1 and CDR2: MNHEY and SVGAGI. This CDR3 is 14 amino acids long. With 0 bases removed from V and 4 bases from J, the gap between germline ends came to 8 bases. The CDR3: CASSYSKWADTQYF. The DNA of the CDR3 is TGTGCCAGCAGTTACTCGAAGTGGGCAGATACGCAGTATTTT.

This sequence joins TRBV7-2 and TRBJ1-1; D gene uncertain. In germline, CDR1 is SGHTA, CDR2 FQGNSA. The V end lost 2 bases, the J end lost 6 bases, and 10 bases lay between the germline ends. The CDR3 loop spans 13 amino acids. DNA of the CDR3: TGTGCCAGCAGCTTACGGCCGAGGGCTGAAGCTTTCTTT. It codes for CASSLRPRAEAFF.

This rearrangement joins TRBV6-5 to TRBJ1-1, with TRBD1 matching 7 bases. The CDR3 length is 14 residues. V gave up 9 bases and J gave up 7 bases; unmatched junction bases: 14. Germline-derived CDR1 and CDR2 are MNHEY and SVGAGI. The CDR3 DNA sequence: TGTGCCAGTCAGACGGCCGACAGGGCTTTTGAAGCTTTCTTT. Encoded protein: CASQTADRAFEAFF.

The chain has TRBV20-1 and TRBJ2-1; D is ambiguous. This CDR3 contains 13 residues. The germline gives CDR1 DFQATT, CDR2 SNEGSKA (reference sequence). Trimming took off 2 bases at V and 4 bases at J, with 9 bases between the two ends. CDR3 coding DNA: TGCAGTGCTAGACTAGATTCTTACAATGAGCAGTTCTTC. This gives the protein CSARLDSYNEQFF.

This clonotype was seen repeatedly, ten times or more. V and J are TRBV6-2 or TRBV6-3 and TRBJ1-5; D unresolved. Germline V gene data show CDR1 as MNHEY and CDR2 as SVGEGT. V lost 8 bases to trimming and J lost 6 bases, with 11 bases between them. CDR3 length: 12 amino acids. The CDR3: CASVDPGQPQHF. The CDR3 nucleotides are TGTGCCAGCGTGGATCCGGGTCAGCCCCAGCATTTT.

This clonotype was seen repeatedly, ten times or more. The chain links TRBV30 to TRBJ2-5; 9 nucleotides agree with TRBD1. Germline CDR1 reads GTSNPN; CDR2 reads SVGIG (reference sequence). Germline trimming cut 0 bases from V and 5 bases from J; bases unmatched to any gene: 1. The CDR3 consists of 13 residues. CDR3 sequence reads: CAWSVQGAETQYF. The CDR3 DNA sequence: TGTGCCTGGAGTGTACAGGGGGCTGAGACCCAGTACTTC.

This chain joins TRBV12-3 or TRBV12-4 and TRBJ2-3; tentative D call: TRBD2 (7 bases). The CDR3 sequence is 14 residues long. Trimming took off 11 bases at V and 1 base at J, with 16 bases between the two ends. CDR3 protein: CACMRGGGTDTQYF. CDR3 bases: TGTGCCTGCATGAGGGGGGGGGGCACAGATACGCAGTATTTT.

This clonotype was counted many times. The CDR3 bases are TGTGCCATCAGTGCCCAACAGGGGGTCGGCTATGGCTACACCTTC. As protein: CAISAQQGVGYGYTF. The genes are TRBV10-3 and TRBJ1-2; 8 bases fit TRBD1. This CDR3 is built from 15 residues. With V trimmed by 4 bases and J by 4 bases, 8 bases remained unmatched. CDR1 ENHRY and CDR2 SYGVKD come from the germline V gene.

V gene TRBV19 combines with J gene TRBJ2-2, with TRBD1 as a possible D gene (5 bases). The germline CDR1 and CDR2 sequences are LNHDA and SQIVND (reference sequence). The CDR3 extends over 15 amino acids. The germline V and J ends were trimmed by 3 bases and 4 bases, with 12 bases remaining between them. The CDR3 sequence is CASSIGRASTGELFF. CDR3 coding DNA: TGTGCCAGTAGTATTGGCAGGGCTAGCACCGGGGAGCTGTTTTTT.

This clonotype came up many times. The J gene is TRBJ2-7, the V gene TRBV12-3 or TRBV12-4; the D gene is possibly TRBD2 (6 bases). The CDR3 sequence is 14 residues long. Deletions cut 5 bases from V and 3 bases from J, with 14 bases between. CDR3 coding DNA: TGTGCCAGCAGTAAGGGACTCCTAGACTACGAGCAGTACTTC. Translation: CASSKGLLDYEQYF.

J is TRBJ2-4 and V is TRBV20-1; D is unclear. V dropped 2 bases and J dropped 5 bases, with 7 bases sitting between them. In germline, CDR1 is DFQATT, CDR2 SNEGSKA (reference sequence). The CDR3 is 12 amino acids. This CDR3 is CSARFRENIQYF. CDR3 sequence (DNA): TGCAGTGCTAGATTCCGCGAAAACATTCAGTACTTC.

The table lists this clonotype with many counts. This chain joins TRBV7-2 and TRBJ2-7; D gene ambiguous. V shed 3 bases and J shed 0 bases, with 12 bases lying between them. The CDR3 consists of 15 residues. Germline V gene lookup returns CDR1 SGHTA and CDR2 FQGNSA. CDR3 nucleotides: TGTGCCAGCAGCTTTCTTGGCGACCTCTCCTACGAGCAGTACTTC. Protein: CASSFLGDLSYEQYF. The variable domain in full, completed from reference TRBV7-2 and TRBJ2-7, reads GAGVSQSPSNKVTEKGKDVELRCDPISGHTALYWYRQSLGQGLEFLIYFQGNSAPDKSGLPSDRFSAERTGGSVSTLTIQRTQQEDSAVYLCASSFLGDLSYEQYFGPGTRLTVT.

This clonotype was found many times. The CDR3 DNA follows: TGTGCCAGCAGTTACGGGCAGGGGAGTGAGCAGTTCTTC. Its translation: CASSYGQGSEQFF. The chain uses TRBV6-6 and TRBJ2-1; possible D gene TRBD1, 6 bases. Germline loops: CDR1 MNHNY, CDR2 SVGAGI (reference sequence). The CDR3 has 13 residues. Trimming removed 2 bases at V and 9 bases at J, with 11 bases between.

A note on this clonotype: This could be a read error, since a much larger clone is one nucleotide away. V is TRBV7-2 and J is TRBJ2-7; possibly TRBD1 for D (6 bases). In germline, CDR1 is SGHTA, CDR2 FQGNSA. CDR3 size: 12 residues. CDR3: CAGSTGNYEQYF. The CDR3, as DNA: TGTGCCGGCAGTACAGGGAACTACGAGCAGTACTTC.

The genes are TRBV5-5 and TRBJ2-2; maybe TRBD1 (7 bases). In germline, CDR1 is SGHKS, CDR2 YYEKEE (reference sequence). CDR3 length equals 16 residues. Deletions cut 1 base from V and 3 bases from J, with 13 bases between. The CDR3: CASSLRARGDTGELFF. The CDR3 DNA reads as TGTGCCAGCAGCTTGAGGGCCAGGGGGGACACCGGGGAGCTGTTTTTT.

V gene TRBV6-5 combines with J gene TRBJ2-3; the D is unclear. CDR1 is MNHEY, CDR2 SVGAGI, per germline. V lost 7 bases, J lost 2 bases, and 16 bases lay in between. This CDR3 comprises 15 residues. The CDR3 sequence: CASTPTATPTDTQYF. CDR3 DNA: TGTGCCAGCACACCTACCGCAACACCCACAGATACGCAGTATTTT.

The CDR3 DNA reads TGTGCCAGCAGCCAAGGGATGGTCGTCAATCAGCCCCAGCATTTT. Its protein product is CASSQGMVVNQPQHF. This chain joins TRBV3-1 and TRBJ1-5, with D unresolved. Between the trimmed V and J ends, which lost 1 base and 3 bases, there was a span of 10 bases. There are 15 residues in the CDR3. CDR1 and CDR2 (germline): LGHDT, YNNKEL (reference sequence).